The entry below gives a single T cell receptor beta chain sequence along with its context. No antigen is known for it. This record comes from a study of cytomegalovirus exposure and HLA in healthy donors. Study-wide results and limits: As a later analysis showed, a missense DCLRE1C variant was linked to trimming of TCR beta V- and J-genes.

Researchers ran the PCR with 60 Vbeta and 13 Jbeta primers. The table came from immunoSEQ multiplex PCR; TCRdb's copy has only in-frame clones and leaves some out. Of approximately 92,000 clones detected, 81% appear once; the ten largest clones hold approximately 4%. The TCR was taken from a woman in her 70s in good health and CMV-seropositive. Sequenced: PBMCs.

CDR3 in amino acids: CASAGRRGTYEQYF. The CDR3 DNA reads as TGTGCCAGCGCAGGACGAAGGGGCACCTACGAGCAGTACTTC. J is TRBJ2-7 and V is TRBV18, with D possibly being TRBD1 (5 bases). Between the trimmed V and J ends, which lost 8 bases and 2 bases, there was a span of 16 bases. CDR1 is KGHSH, CDR2 LQKENI, per germline. The CDR3 runs to 14 residues.